A selection of T cell receptor beta chains follows, all from one sample in a study of shared clonotypes between healthy human individuals. Repertoires were generated with immunoSEQ multiplex PCR, while TCRdb's copy carries only in-frame clones and drops some. The table lists roughly 2,500,000 clones, approximately 94% of them singletons. Sequenced input: naive CD4+ T cells from PBMCs. All receptors derive from a man aged 18 to 30 in good health. Some clones in this sample may be carry-over from other donors' samples. Both conserved end residues are part of each CDR3. Each record gives: clone size, V gene, D gene, J gene, CDR3 DNA, CDR3 protein. A D gene is named only where the DNA matches it firmly. Some rows have no size entry. The others give once, few or many, or a class for an expanded clone.

abundance: -; v_gene: TRBV25-1; d_gene: TRBD1; j_gene: TRBJ1-2; CDR3nt: TGTGCCAGCAACGAATCTCCGGGGACAGGGGGCCCGAACGGCTACACCTTC; CDR3aa: CASNESPGTGGPNGYTF
abundance: -; v_gene: TRBV29-1; d_gene: TRBD1; j_gene: TRBJ1-2; CDR3nt: TGCAGCGTACGACAGGGTGGGGGCTACACCTTC; CDR3aa: CSVRQGGGYTF
abundance: -; v_gene: TRBV27; d_gene: TRBD1; j_gene: TRBJ2-1; CDR3nt: TGTGCCAGCACCCGGGACAGGGCTTACAATGAGCAGTTCTTC; CDR3aa: CASTRDRAYNEQFF
abundance: -; v_gene: TRBV19; d_gene: -; j_gene: TRBJ1-1; CDR3nt: TGTGCCAGTAGGATAACGGACAGGAACACTGAAGCTTTCTTT; CDR3aa: CASRITDRNTEAFF
abundance: -; v_gene: TRBV5-1; d_gene: TRBD2; j_gene: TRBJ2-2; CDR3nt: TGCGCCAGCAGCCCCGCGGGAGGGCCCGGCGGCACCGGGGAGCTGTTTTTT; CDR3aa: CASSPAGGPGGTGELFF
abundance: -; v_gene: TRBV7-8; d_gene: TRBD1; j_gene: TRBJ2-3; CDR3nt: TGTGCCAGCAGCGAACGGGAACGCGGGACAGGGGGCATCTCAGATACGCAGTATTTT; CDR3aa: CASSERERGTGGISDTQYF
abundance: once; v_gene: TRBV14; d_gene: TRBD2; j_gene: TRBJ2-1; CDR3nt: TGTGCCAGCAGCCAAGGTAGGGGCGGGAGCGGTAATGAGCAGTTCTTC; CDR3aa: CASSQGRGGSGNEQFF
abundance: few; v_gene: TRBV2; d_gene: -; j_gene: TRBJ1-5; CDR3nt: TGTGCCAGCAGTGGGACGGGCAATAGCAATCAGCCCCAGCATTTT; CDR3aa: CASSGTGNSNQPQHF
abundance: once; v_gene: TRBV7-3; d_gene: -; j_gene: TRBJ2-2; CDR3nt: TGTGCCAGCAGCTCGGACAGCTACGGGGAGCTGTTTTTT; CDR3aa: CASSSDSYGELFF
abundance: -; v_gene: TRBV5-4; d_gene: -; j_gene: TRBJ1-1; CDR3nt: TGTGCCAGCAGCTTGAATGTCGAGAAAGCTTTCTTT; CDR3aa: CASSLNVEKAFF
abundance: -; v_gene: TRBV19; d_gene: TRBD2; j_gene: TRBJ2-1; CDR3nt: TGTGCCAGTAGTAGCGGGAGGGCCAACGATGAGCAGTTCTTC; CDR3aa: CASSSGRANDEQFF
abundance: -; v_gene: TRBV18; d_gene: -; j_gene: TRBJ1-4; CDR3nt: TGTGCCAGCTCACCGACGCCGGATACAACTAATGAAAAACTGTTTTTT; CDR3aa: CASSPTPDTTNEKLFF
abundance: -; v_gene: TRBV11-2; d_gene: -; j_gene: TRBJ2-1; CDR3nt: TGTGCCAGCAGCTTAGTACCGGGTGCATACAATGAGCAGTTCTTC; CDR3aa: CASSLVPGAYNEQFF
abundance: few; v_gene: TRBV10-3; d_gene: -; j_gene: TRBJ1-1; CDR3nt: TGTGCCATCAGGGCCCCCACAGGTGCAGGCACTGAAGCTTTCTTT; CDR3aa: CAIRAPTGAGTEAFF
abundance: -; v_gene: TRBV18; d_gene: -; j_gene: TRBJ1-5; CDR3nt: TGTGCCAGCTCACCACAGAATGTCAATCAGCCCCAGCATTTT; CDR3aa: CASSPQNVNQPQHF
abundance: -; v_gene: TRBV29-1; d_gene: TRBD1; j_gene: TRBJ1-1; CDR3nt: TGCAGCGTTGTAGAAACCGGGACAGGGGGTTACACTGAAGCTTTCTTT; CDR3aa: CSVVETGTGGYTEAFF
abundance: -; v_gene: TRBV28; d_gene: TRBD1; j_gene: TRBJ1-1; CDR3nt: TGTGCCAGCAGTGACAGGGGCATTAACACTGAAGCTTTCTTT; CDR3aa: CASSDRGINTEAFF
abundance: -; v_gene: TRBV6-4; d_gene: TRBD1; j_gene: TRBJ2-7; CDR3nt: TGTGCCAGCAGTCCAGGGACAGGGGGCTCCTACGAGCAGTACTTC; CDR3aa: CASSPGTGGSYEQYF
abundance: -; v_gene: TRBV5-1; d_gene: -; j_gene: TRBJ1-1; CDR3nt: TGCGCCAGCAGCGGGGACACCTGGAACACTGAAGCTTTCTTT; CDR3aa: CASSGDTWNTEAFF
abundance: once; v_gene: TRBV7-3; d_gene: -; j_gene: TRBJ1-1; CDR3nt: TGTGCCAGCAGTCCAGGGAGGGCGGCGGAGGGCACTGAAGCTTTCTTT; CDR3aa: CASSPGRAAEGTEAFF
abundance: -; v_gene: TRBV18; d_gene: -; j_gene: TRBJ2-1; CDR3nt: TGTGCCAGCTCCCCACTCCGGGGTGAAGCCTCCTACAATGGGCAGTTCTTC; CDR3aa: CASSPLRGEASYNGQFF
abundance: -; v_gene: TRBV7-9; d_gene: -; j_gene: TRBJ1-3; CDR3nt: TGTGCCAGCAGCCCCCGCTCTATTAGCGACACCATATATTTT; CDR3aa: CASSPRSISDTIYF
abundance: -; v_gene: TRBV20-1; d_gene: -; j_gene: TRBJ2-7; CDR3nt: TGCAGTGCTAGAGACCCCCCCCAGCAGTACTTC; CDR3aa: CSARDPPQQYF
abundance: -; v_gene: TRBV6-1; d_gene: -; j_gene: TRBJ2-3; CDR3nt: TGTGCCAGCAGGAGGGCAGATACGCAGTATTTT; CDR3aa: CASRRADTQYF
abundance: -; v_gene: TRBV5-1; d_gene: -; j_gene: TRBJ2-2; CDR3nt: TGCGCCAGCAGCCGTGAGGGGCAGACCACCTCCACCGGGGAGCTGTTTTTT; CDR3aa: CASSREGQTTSTGELFF
abundance: -; v_gene: TRBV7-2; d_gene: -; j_gene: TRBJ2-1; CDR3nt: TGTGCCAGCAGCCGATACCAGGGCTACAATGAGCAGTTCTTC; CDR3aa: CASSRYQGYNEQFF
abundance: -; v_gene: TRBV11-2; d_gene: TRBD2; j_gene: TRBJ2-1; CDR3nt: TGTGCCAGCAGCCCTAGCGGGAGGGTCTACAATGAGCAGTTCTTC; CDR3aa: CASSPSGRVYNEQFF
abundance: -; v_gene: TRBV6-5; d_gene: -; j_gene: TRBJ2-3; CDR3nt: TGTGCCAGCGGCCCTCGAGGGGGAGCTACAGATACGCAGTATTTT; CDR3aa: CASGPRGGATDTQYF
abundance: -; v_gene: TRBV27; d_gene: -; j_gene: TRBJ2-6; CDR3nt: TGTGCCAGCAGACAGGGGGGCGGGAGCTCTGGGGCCAACGTCCTGACTTTC; CDR3aa: CASRQGGGSSGANVLTF
abundance: -; v_gene: TRBV7-9; d_gene: TRBD2; j_gene: TRBJ2-1; CDR3nt: TGTGCCAGCAGACGGGGACTAGCGGTGAACAATGAGCAGTTCTTC; CDR3aa: CASRRGLAVNNEQFF
abundance: -; v_gene: TRBV6-1; d_gene: TRBD1; j_gene: TRBJ2-7; CDR3nt: TGTGCCAGCAGGGTTACAGGGGGATCCTACGAGCAGTACTTC; CDR3aa: CASRVTGGSYEQYF
abundance: once; v_gene: TRBV30; d_gene: -; j_gene: TRBJ1-6; CDR3nt: TGTGCCTGGAGTCCGCTTGCTCCGAGCTCCTATAATTCACCCCTCCACTTT; CDR3aa: CAWSPLAPSSYNSPLHF
abundance: -; v_gene: TRBV10-1; d_gene: -; j_gene: TRBJ2-1; CDR3nt: TGCGCCAGCAGCTCCTCGGGGTCTAGCTCCTACAATGAGCAGTTCTTC; CDR3aa: CASSSSGSSSYNEQFF
abundance: -; v_gene: TRBV28; d_gene: TRBD2; j_gene: TRBJ2-5; CDR3nt: TGTGCACTTGGCGGGAGGGAGACCCAGTACTTC; CDR3aa: CALGGRETQYF
abundance: -; v_gene: TRBV4-2; d_gene: -; j_gene: TRBJ1-6; CDR3nt: TGTGCCAGCAGGCATCGCGATTCGGGCTATAATTCACCCCTCCACTTT; CDR3aa: CASRHRDSGYNSPLHF
abundance: -; v_gene: TRBV18; d_gene: TRBD1; j_gene: TRBJ1-4; CDR3nt: TGTGCCAGCTCACCAGGACAGGGTAATGAAAAACTGTTTTTT; CDR3aa: CASSPGQGNEKLFF
abundance: once; v_gene: TRBV9; d_gene: TRBD1; j_gene: TRBJ1-3; CDR3nt: TGTGCCAGCAGCGCCGACAGGGGTTACTCTGGAAACACCATATATTTT; CDR3aa: CASSADRGYSGNTIYF